This TCR beta chain was documented in a study of T cells in Graves' hyperthyroidism and ophthalmopathy. Diagnoses used clinical symptoms, serum thyroxine and TRAb, thyroid ultrasound and orbital computed tomography. Many counts were recorded for this clonotype. CDR3 length: 13 amino acids. The germline V and J ends were trimmed by 5 bases and 3 bases, with 12 bases remaining between them. Germline V gene lookup returns CDR1 SGHDT and CDR2 YYEEEE. Regions amplified from RNA transcripts were the TCR beta CDR3 regions. The TCR CDR3 first-round RT-PCR relied on the HTBI primer set. TCRdb re-called the multiplex PCR reads through MiXCR, storing one row per CDR3 protein. The sample records some 270,000 distinct CDR3 sequences, approximately 15% being singletons.

This TCR derives from a woman aged 40 to 50 with Graves' hyperthyroidism. The V gene is TRBV5-6, the J gene TRBJ2-7; D unresolved. The sample taken for sequencing was blood. The CDR3 DNA reads TGTGCCAGCAGACGATGGAGCAGCTACGAGCAGTACTTC. Protein sequence: CASRRWSSYEQYF.